A single TCR beta chain is shown here with its context. Its antigen is not identified. PCR primers comprised 60 Vbeta and 13 Jbeta primers. Data came from immunoSEQ multiplex PCR; TCRdb stores just in-frame clones and leaves some out. The sample shows 150,000 to 200,000 clones, over 60% of them seen only once. The sample belongs to a study of cytomegalovirus exposure and HLA in healthy donors. The germline V and J ends were trimmed by 3 bases and 0 bases, with 9 bases remaining between them. The CDR3 sequence is 15 residues long. CDR1 and CDR2 (germline): GTSNPN, SVGIG (reference sequence). General study findings and limits: Associated with cytomegalovirus, according to the listing, were some 150 TCR beta chains.

Sequences were obtained from PBMCs. The TCR sequence derives from a middle-aged man in good health and CMV-seropositive. This rearrangement joins TRBV30 to TRBJ1-6, with D unclear. DNA for the CDR3: TGTGCCTGGAGGGCGGGCCACTCCTATAATTCACCCCTCCACTTT. It translates to CAWRAGHSYNSPLHF.